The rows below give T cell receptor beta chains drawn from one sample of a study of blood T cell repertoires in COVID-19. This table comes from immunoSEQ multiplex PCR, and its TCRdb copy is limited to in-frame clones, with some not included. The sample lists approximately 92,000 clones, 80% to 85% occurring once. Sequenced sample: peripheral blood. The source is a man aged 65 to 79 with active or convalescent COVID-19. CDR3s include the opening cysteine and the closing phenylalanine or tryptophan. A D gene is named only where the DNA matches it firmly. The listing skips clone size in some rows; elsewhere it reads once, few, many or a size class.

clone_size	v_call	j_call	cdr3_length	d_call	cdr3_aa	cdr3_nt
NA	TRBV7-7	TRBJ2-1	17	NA	CASSLASGNPPYNEQFF	TGTGCTAGCAGCTTAGCATCCGGGAATCCGCCCTACAATGAGCAGTTCTTC
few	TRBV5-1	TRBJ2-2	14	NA	CASSLAPSTGELFF	TGCGCCAGCAGCTTGGCACCGAGCACCGGGGAGCTGTTTTTT
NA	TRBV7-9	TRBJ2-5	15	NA	CASSLWSRTQETQYF	TGTGCCAGCAGCTTATGGTCCCGGACTCAAGAGACCCAGTACTTC
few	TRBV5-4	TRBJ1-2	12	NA	CASSLEHGGYTF	TGTGCCAGCAGCCTCGAACACGGGGGCTACACCTTC
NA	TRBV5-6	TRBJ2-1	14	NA	CASSLGPGDNEQFF	TGTGCCAGCAGCTTGGGTCCAGGGGACAATGAGCAGTTCTTC
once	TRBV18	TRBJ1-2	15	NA	CASSQNLDTLNGYTF	TGTGCCAGCTCACAAAACTTGGACACCCTTAATGGCTACACCTTC
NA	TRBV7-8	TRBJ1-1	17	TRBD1	CASSEARGRGWDTEAFF	TGTGCCAGCAGCGAGGCCAGGGGGCGCGGATGGGACACTGAAGCTTTCTTT
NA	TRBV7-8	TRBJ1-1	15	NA	CASSFGGSRNTEAFF	TGTGCCAGCAGCTTTGGGGGCAGCCGGAACACTGAAGCTTTCTTT
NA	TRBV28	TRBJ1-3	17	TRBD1	CASSSAPGTGTGNTIYF	TGTGCCAGCAGTTCCGCCCCGGGGACAGGGACTGGAAACACCATATATTTT
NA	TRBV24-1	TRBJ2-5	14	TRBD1	CATSAQGAGETQYF	TGTGCCACCAGTGCACAGGGGGCTGGGGAGACCCAGTACTTC
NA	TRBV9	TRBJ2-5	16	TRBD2	CASSSGLAGRQETQYF	TGTGCCAGCAGCTCGGGACTAGCGGGGCGCCAAGAGACCCAGTACTTC
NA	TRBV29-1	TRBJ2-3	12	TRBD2	CSGTSGTDTQYF	TGCAGCGGAACTAGCGGCACAGATACGCAGTATTTT
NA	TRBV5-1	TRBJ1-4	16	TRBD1	CASSLGEGTGGEKLFF	TGCGCCAGCAGCCTCGGGGAGGGGACAGGGGGCGAAAAACTGTTTTTT
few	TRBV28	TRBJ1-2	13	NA	CASGFGTRNGYTF	TGTGCCAGCGGCTTCGGGACAAGGAATGGCTACACCTTC
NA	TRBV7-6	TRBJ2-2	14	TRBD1	CASSFHRGAGELFF	TGTGCCAGCAGCTTTCACAGGGGTGCCGGGGAGCTGTTTTTT
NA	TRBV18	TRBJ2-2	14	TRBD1	CASSPGTATGELFF	TGTGCCAGCTCACCCGGGACAGCAACCGGGGAGCTGTTTTTT
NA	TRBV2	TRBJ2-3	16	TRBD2	CASSEALAGRPDTQYF	TGTGCCAGCAGTGAGGCGCTAGCGGGGAGGCCAGATACGCAGTATTTT
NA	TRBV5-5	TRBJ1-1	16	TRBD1	CASSVGQGKMNTEAFF	TGTGCCAGCAGCGTGGGACAGGGAAAGATGAACACTGAAGCTTTCTTT
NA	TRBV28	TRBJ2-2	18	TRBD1	CASSSLGQGRSNTGELFF	TGTGCCAGCAGTTCATTGGGACAGGGCCGATCGAACACCGGGGAGCTGTTTTTT
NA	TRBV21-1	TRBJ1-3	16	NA	CASSSRGSSSGNTIYF	TGTGCCAGCAGCTCGAGGGGGTCAAGCTCTGGAAACACCATATATTTT
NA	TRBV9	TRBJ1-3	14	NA	CASSTEPSGNTIYF	TGTGCCAGCTCTACGGAGCCCTCTGGAAACACCATATATTTT
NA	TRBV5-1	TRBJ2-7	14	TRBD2	CASSLGQRGDEQYF	TGCGCCAGCAGCTTGGGGCAGCGGGGGGACGAGCAGTACTTC
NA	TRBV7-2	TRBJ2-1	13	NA	CASSLVVGGEQFF	TGTGCCAGCAGCTTAGTGGTCGGCGGTGAGCAGTTCTTC
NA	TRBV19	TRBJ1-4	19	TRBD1	CASSIENPGQQGSHEKLFF	TGTGCCAGTAGTATAGAGAACCCGGGACAGCAGGGGTCACATGAAAAACTGTTTTTT
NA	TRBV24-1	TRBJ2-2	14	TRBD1	CATPRQGASGELFF	TGTGCCACCCCCCGACAGGGGGCTTCCGGGGAGCTGTTTTTT
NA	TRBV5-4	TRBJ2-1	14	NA	CASSSKTGGDEQFF	TGTGCCAGCAGCTCGAAAACAGGTGGAGATGAGCAGTTCTTC
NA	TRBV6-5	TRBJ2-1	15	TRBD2	CASIRLAGGYNEQFF	TGTGCCAGCATAAGACTAGCGGGGGGCTACAATGAGCAGTTCTTC
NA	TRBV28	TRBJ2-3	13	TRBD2	CASSGGRKDTQYF	TGTGCCAGCAGCGGGGGGAGGAAAGATACGCAGTATTTT
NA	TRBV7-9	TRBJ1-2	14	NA	CASSLAGANYGYTF	TGTGCCAGCAGCTTAGCAGGGGCAAACTATGGCTACACCTTC
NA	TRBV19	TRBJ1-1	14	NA	CASSRLPGDTEAFF	TGTGCCAGTAGCAGACTACCAGGGGACACTGAAGCTTTCTTT
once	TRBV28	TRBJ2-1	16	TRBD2	CASSLKGGGARNEQFF	TGTGCCAGCAGTTTAAAGGGCGGGGGGGCGAGGAATGAGCAGTTCTTC
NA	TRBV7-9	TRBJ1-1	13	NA	CASGRGHGDEAFF	TGTGCCAGCGGCAGGGGTCACGGTGATGAAGCTTTCTTT
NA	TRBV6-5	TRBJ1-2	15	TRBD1	CASRTGGAYDYGYTF	TGTGCCAGCAGGACAGGGGGCGCATACGACTATGGCTACACCTTC
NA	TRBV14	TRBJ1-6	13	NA	CASSLYYNSPLHF	TGTGCCAGCAGCCTCTACTATAATTCACCCCTCCACTTT
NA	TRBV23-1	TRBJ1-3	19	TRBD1	CASSQSVMRGQREGNTIYF	TGCGCCAGCAGTCAATCGGTAATGAGGGGACAGAGAGAAGGAAACACCATATATTTT
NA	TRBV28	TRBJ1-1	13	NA	CASDTGFNTEAFF	TGTGCCTCCGACACAGGGTTTAACACTGAAGCTTTCTTT
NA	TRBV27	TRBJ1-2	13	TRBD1	CASSNRGGYGYTF	TGTGCCAGCAGTAACAGGGGCGGTTATGGCTACACCTTC
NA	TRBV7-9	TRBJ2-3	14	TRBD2	CASSILASTDTQYF	TGTGCCAGCAGCATACTAGCGAGCACAGATACGCAGTATTTT
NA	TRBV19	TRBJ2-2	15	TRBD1	CASSDRVANTGELFF	TGTGCCAGTAGTGACAGGGTCGCGAACACCGGGGAGCTGTTTTTT
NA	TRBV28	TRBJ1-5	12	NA	CASSLPTRPQHF	TGTGCCAGCAGTTTACCAACGCGGCCCCAGCATTTT
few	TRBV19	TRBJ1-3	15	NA	CASRGLGAPENTIYF	TGTGCCAGTAGGGGCCTTGGGGCTCCTGAAAACACCATATATTTT
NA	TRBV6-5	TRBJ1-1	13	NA	CASSPSGGYLAFF	TGTGCCAGCAGTCCGTCGGGGGGTTATCTAGCTTTCTTT
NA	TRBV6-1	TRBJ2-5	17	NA	CASSEASPGTRGETQYF	TGTGCCAGCAGTGAAGCAAGCCCGGGGACAAGGGGAGAGACCCAGTACTTC
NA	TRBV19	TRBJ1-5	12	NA	CASSQGIQPQHF	TGTGCCAGTAGTCAGGGTATTCAGCCCCAGCATTTT
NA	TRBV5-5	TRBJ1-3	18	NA	CASSQGLKKGYSGNTIYF	TGTGCCAGCAGCCAGGGACTCAAAAAGGGCTACTCTGGAAACACCATATATTTT
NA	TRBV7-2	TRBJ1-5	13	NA	CASSLAGGQPQHF	TGTGCCAGCAGCTTAGCGGGGGGTCAGCCCCAGCATTTT
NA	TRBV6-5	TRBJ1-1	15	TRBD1	CASSNRQGAYTEAFF	TGTGCCAGCAGTAATCGACAGGGGGCGTACACTGAAGCTTTCTTT
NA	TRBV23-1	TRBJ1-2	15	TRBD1	CASSQRDRTEYGYTF	TGCGCCAGCAGTCAAAGGGACAGGACGGAGTATGGCTACACCTTC
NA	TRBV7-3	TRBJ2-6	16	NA	CASSLQGIPGANVLTF	TGTGCCAGCAGCTTACAGGGGATCCCTGGGGCCAACGTCCTGACTTTC
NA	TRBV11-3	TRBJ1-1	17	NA	CASSLGVTRGGNTEAFF	TGTGCCAGCAGCTTAGGGGTCACACGAGGGGGGAACACTGAAGCTTTCTTT
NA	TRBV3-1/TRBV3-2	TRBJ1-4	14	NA	CASSQTDGDEKLFF	TGTGCCAGCAGCCAAACGGACGGGGATGAAAAACTGTTTTTT
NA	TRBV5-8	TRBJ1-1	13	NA	CASSLNEVTEAFF	TGTGCCAGCAGCCTTAATGAGGTCACTGAAGCTTTCTTT
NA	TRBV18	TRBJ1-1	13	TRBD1	CASSATGDTEAFF	TGTGCCAGCTCAGCGACAGGGGACACTGAAGCTTTCTTT
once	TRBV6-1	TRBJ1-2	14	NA	CASSDWWTDHGYTF	TGTGCCAGCAGTGATTGGTGGACAGACCATGGCTACACCTTC
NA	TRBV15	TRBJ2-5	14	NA	CATSRDPGPETQYF	TGTGCCACCAGCAGAGACCCGGGTCCGGAGACCCAGTACTTC
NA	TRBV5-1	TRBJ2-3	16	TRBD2	CASSQQRGGRTDTQYF	TGCGCCAGCAGCCAACAGCGGGGGGGCCGGACAGATACGCAGTATTTT
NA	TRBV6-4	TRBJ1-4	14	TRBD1	CARLHHRGDEKLFF	TGTGCCAGACTTCATCACAGGGGGGATGAAAAACTGTTTTTT
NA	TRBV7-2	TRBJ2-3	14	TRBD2	CASSSGGLTDTQYF	TGTGCCAGCAGCTCGGGGGGGCTGACAGATACGCAGTATTTT
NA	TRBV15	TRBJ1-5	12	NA	CATSTMGQPQHF	TGTGCCACCAGCACCATGGGCCAGCCCCAGCATTTT